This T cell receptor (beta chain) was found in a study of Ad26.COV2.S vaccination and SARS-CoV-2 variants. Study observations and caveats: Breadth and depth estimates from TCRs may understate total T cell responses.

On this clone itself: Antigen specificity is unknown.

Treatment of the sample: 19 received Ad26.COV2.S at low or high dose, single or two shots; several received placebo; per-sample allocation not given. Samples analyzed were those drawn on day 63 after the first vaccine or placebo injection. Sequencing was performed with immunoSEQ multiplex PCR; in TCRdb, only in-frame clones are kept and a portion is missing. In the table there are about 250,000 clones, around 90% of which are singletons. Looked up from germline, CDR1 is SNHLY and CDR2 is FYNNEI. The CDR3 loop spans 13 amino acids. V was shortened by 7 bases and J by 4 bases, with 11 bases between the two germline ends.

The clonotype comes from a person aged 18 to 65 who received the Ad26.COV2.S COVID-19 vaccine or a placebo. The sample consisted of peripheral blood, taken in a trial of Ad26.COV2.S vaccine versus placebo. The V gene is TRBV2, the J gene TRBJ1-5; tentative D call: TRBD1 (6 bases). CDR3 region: CASTRGENQPQHF. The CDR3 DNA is TGTGCCAGCACCAGGGGAGAAAATCAGCCCCAGCATTTT.